A single sample gave rise to the 5 T cell receptor beta chains below, sequenced in a study of shared clonotypes between healthy human individuals. TCRdb's copy holds only in-frame clones and misses some; the assay was immunoSEQ multiplex PCR. The sample records 550,000 to 650,000 clones, about 95% being singletons. Naive CD8 isolation took CD45RO-negative cells positively selected for CCR7 and excluded terminally differentiated effector memory CD45RA+ cells. Sequenced input: naive CD8+ T cells sorted from blood. The receptor set was obtained from a woman aged 25 to 39 in good health.

The chain employs TRBV2 and TRBJ1-1; D is unresolved. This CDR3 contains 16 residues. Trimming shortened V by 2 bases and J by 0 bases, and 13 bases separated the two germline ends. The germline gives CDR1 SNHLY, CDR2 FYNNEI. Here the CDR3 reads CASSELHVSMNTEAFF. The CDR3 nucleotides are TGTGCCAGCAGTGAACTTCATGTTTCTATGAACACTGAAGCTTTCTTT.

The chain employs TRBV6-4 and TRBJ1-2, with 8 bases matching TRBD1. The V gene end was trimmed by 2 bases and the J gene end by 8 bases; junction bases not matched to a gene: 7. The germline V gene encodes CDR1 MRHNA and CDR2 SNTAGT. The CDR3 consists of 14 residues. The CDR3 DNA follows: TGTGCCAGCAGTGACAGGCAGGGGGCGAGAGGCTACACCTTC. As protein: CASSDRQGARGYTF.

This chain links TRBV28 with TRBJ1-1; D uncertain. The CDR3 runs to 14 residues. CDR1 and CDR2 (germline): MDHEN, SYDVKM. The ends were cut back, 5 bases at V and 1 base at J, with 11 bases in the middle. The CDR3 protein is CASSAGGENTEAFF. CDR3 bases: TGTGCCAGCAGTGCAGGAGGAGAGAACACTGAAGCTTTCTTT. The variable domain in full, with the rest retrieved from reference TRBV28 and TRBJ1-1, is DVKVTQSSRYLVKRTGEKVFLECVQDMDHENMFWYRQDPGLGLRLIYFSYDVKMKEKGDIPEGYSVSREKKERFSLILESASTNQTSMYLCASSAGGENTEAFFGQGTRLTVV.

The chain recombines TRBV29-1 with TRBJ2-7, with D possibly being TRBD2 (5 bases). Germline V lookup: CDR1 SQVTM, CDR2 ANQGSEA. Trimming removed 4 bases from V and 5 bases from J, with 18 bases in between. This CDR3 is 14 amino acids long. In DNA, the CDR3 is TGCAGCGTTGTTCCCCCGGGGTCGGAGGACGAGCAGTACTTC. Residues: CSVVPPGSEDEQYF.

The V gene is TRBV4-1, the J gene TRBJ1-5; D not resolved. CDR1 MGHRA and CDR2 YSYEKL come from the germline V gene. V was shortened by 1 base and J by 9 bases, with 16 bases between the two germline ends. The CDR3 is 15 amino acids. The CDR3 bases are TGCGCCAGCAGCCAAGTCGGTCAGGCAGGCGGGCCCCAGCATTTT. Protein: CASSQVGQAGGPQHF.